These T cell receptor beta chains were read from a single sample in a study of cytomegalovirus exposure and HLA in healthy donors. Using immunoSEQ multiplex PCR, the repertoire was profiled, and TCRdb retains in-frame clones only, with some absent. The repertoire holds approximately 230,000 clones, more than 75% seen once, with around 12% in the top ten. The sequenced material came from PBMCs. The receptor set was obtained from a man younger than 35 in good health and CMV-seropositive. Both conserved end residues are part of each CDR3. The order of the fields is D gene, V gene, J gene, clone size, CDR3 protein, CDR3 DNA. The D gene is left open where the match is weak. Clone size is stated in some rows and not others, as once, few, many or a class when expanded.

D: TRBD2; V: TRBV27; J: TRBJ2-3; size: NA; CDR3: CASSLQLAGGPDTQYF; DNA: TGTGCCAGCAGCCTCCAGCTAGCGGGAGGCCCGGATACGCAGTATTTT
D: TRBD2; V: TRBV11-3; J: TRBJ2-3; size: NA; CDR3: CASSNVAGAGDTQYF; DNA: TGTGCCAGCAGCAACGTAGCGGGAGCGGGAGATACGCAGTATTTT
D: NA; V: TRBV30; J: TRBJ1-2; size: once; CDR3: CAWRLTGGTHGYTF; DNA: TGTGCCTGGAGACTCACGGGGGGGACCCATGGCTACACCTTC
D: NA; V: TRBV5-1; J: TRBJ2-1; size: NA; CDR3: CASSLELSSYNEQFF; DNA: TGCGCCAGCAGCTTGGAGTTAAGCTCCTACAATGAGCAGTTCTTC
D: NA; V: TRBV4-1; J: TRBJ2-1; size: NA; CDR3: CASSQLARVAYNEQFF; DNA: TGCGCCAGCAGCCAATTAGCCAGGGTAGCCTACAATGAGCAGTTCTTC
D: NA; V: TRBV19; J: TRBJ1-2; size: NA; CDR3: CASREGGGGYGYTF; DNA: TGTGCCAGTCGCGAAGGCGGGGGAGGCTATGGCTACACCTTC
D: NA; V: TRBV29-1; J: TRBJ1-1; size: once; CDR3: CSGGGGFETEAFF; DNA: TGCAGCGGGGGAGGGGGGTTTGAGACTGAAGCTTTCTTT
D: NA; V: TRBV9; J: TRBJ1-1; size: NA; CDR3: CASSVPGDLSTNTEAFF; DNA: TGTGCCAGCAGCGTACCGGGGGATTTATCTACGAACACTGAAGCTTTCTTT
D: NA; V: TRBV4-2; J: TRBJ2-1; size: few; CDR3: CASSQDSGDYNEQFF; DNA: TGTGCCAGCAGCCAAGATTCAGGGGACTACAATGAGCAGTTCTTC
D: TRBD1; V: TRBV6-5; J: TRBJ2-7; size: NA; CDR3: CASSYTGQGGQYF; DNA: TGTGCCAGCAGTTACACGGGACAGGGAGGGCAGTACTTC
D: TRBD1; V: TRBV6-1; J: TRBJ1-1; size: NA; CDR3: CASSSQGAGTEAFF; DNA: TGTGCCAGCAGTTCACAGGGGGCCGGCACTGAAGCTTTCTTT
D: NA; V: TRBV4-3; J: TRBJ2-1; size: NA; CDR3: CASSQARATYNEQFF; DNA: TGCGCCAGCAGCCAAGCCCGGGCCACCTACAATGAGCAGTTCTTC
D: NA; V: TRBV25-1; J: TRBJ1-2; size: NA; CDR3: CASSVQGGFSGYTF; DNA: TGTGCCAGCAGTGTACAGGGTGGATTTTCAGGTTACACCTTC
D: NA; V: TRBV7-8; J: TRBJ1-2; size: NA; CDR3: CASSFYRTNYGYTF; DNA: TGTGCCAGCAGCTTCTACAGGACTAACTATGGCTACACCTTC
D: NA; V: TRBV19; J: TRBJ1-2; size: NA; CDR3: CASSIVGRTYGYTF; DNA: TGTGCCAGTAGTATAGTGGGACGGACGTATGGCTACACCTTC
D: NA; V: TRBV5-6; J: TRBJ2-7; size: NA; CDR3: CASSLVGYEQYF; DNA: TGTGCCAGCAGTCTTGTGGGCTACGAGCAGTACTTC
D: NA; V: TRBV5-1; J: TRBJ2-1; size: NA; CDR3: CASSQGGGLYNEQFF; DNA: TGCGCCAGCAGCCAGGGAGGTGGACTATACAATGAGCAGTTCTTC
D: NA; V: TRBV5-4; J: TRBJ2-7; size: once; CDR3: CASSSAKGHRFYEQYF; DNA: TGTGCCAGCAGCTCAGCCAAGGGCCACAGATTCTACGAGCAGTACTTC
D: TRBD1; V: TRBV27; J: TRBJ2-7; size: NA; CDR3: CASRRQGFFYEQYF; DNA: TGTGCCAGCAGACGACAGGGGTTCTTCTACGAGCAGTACTTC
D: NA; V: TRBV6-4; J: TRBJ2-2; size: NA; CDR3: CASSEEGPNTGELFF; DNA: TGTGCCAGCAGTGAGGAGGGACCGAACACCGGGGAGCTGTTTTTT
D: NA; V: TRBV27; J: TRBJ2-7; size: NA; CDR3: CASSLSVRSKQYF; DNA: TGTGCCAGCAGTTTATCCGTGCGGTCCAAGCAGTACTTC
D: NA; V: TRBV4-3; J: TRBJ1-2; size: NA; CDR3: CASSQDPQGEGSYTF; DNA: TGCGCCAGCAGCCAAGACCCCCAGGGAGAAGGTAGCTACACCTTC
D: NA; V: TRBV7-2; J: TRBJ2-3; size: NA; CDR3: CASSLTDTQYF; DNA: TGTGCCAGCAGCTTAACAGATACGCAGTATTTT
D: NA; V: TRBV29-1; J: TRBJ2-2; size: NA; CDR3: CSVPGPGDTGELFF; DNA: TGCAGCGTTCCGGGACCCGGGGACACCGGGGAGCTGTTTTTT
D: NA; V: TRBV6-5; J: TRBJ1-5; size: NA; CDR3: CASSSGFRQPQHF; DNA: TGTGCCAGCAGTTCCGGTTTCAGACAGCCCCAGCATTTT
D: NA; V: TRBV15; J: TRBJ2-1; size: NA; CDR3: CATSSRGAGYNEQFF; DNA: TGTGCCACCAGCAGTAGGGGTGCGGGCTACAATGAGCAGTTCTTC
D: NA; V: TRBV7-6; J: TRBJ2-7; size: once; CDR3: CASSLNAVPYEQYF; DNA: TGTGCCAGCAGCTTAAACGCTGTTCCCTACGAGCAGTACTTC
D: NA; V: TRBV28; J: TRBJ1-2; size: NA; CDR3: CASSNRVSYGYTF; DNA: TGTGCCAGCAGTAACAGGGTGTCCTATGGCTACACCTTC
D: TRBD2; V: TRBV6-6; J: TRBJ2-7; size: NA; CDR3: CASTLAGGEQYF; DNA: TGTGCCAGCACGCTAGCGGGAGGCGAGCAGTACTTC
D: NA; V: TRBV9; J: TRBJ2-5; size: NA; CDR3: CASSVSLGMATQYF; DNA: TGTGCCAGCAGCGTATCGCTTGGAATGGCGACCCAGTACTTC
D: NA; V: TRBV4-1; J: TRBJ1-1; size: NA; CDR3: CASSQDGRVPMNTEAFF; DNA: TGCGCCAGCAGCCAAGATGGCAGGGTACCTATGAACACTGAAGCTTTCTTT
D: TRBD1; V: TRBV2; J: TRBJ1-2; size: NA; CDR3: CASRADRDYGYTF; DNA: TGTGCCAGCAGGGCCGACAGGGACTATGGCTACACCTTC
D: NA; V: TRBV28; J: TRBJ2-7; size: few; CDR3: CASSPGGVEQYF; DNA: TGTGCCAGCAGCCCCGGCGGGGTCGAGCAGTACTTC
D: NA; V: TRBV28; J: TRBJ1-4; size: NA; CDR3: CASSPADRAPNEKLFF; DNA: TGTGCCAGCAGTCCCGCCGACCGGGCGCCTAATGAAAAACTGTTTTTT
D: NA; V: TRBV30; J: TRBJ1-1; size: NA; CDR3: CAWDEGSRLEAFF; DNA: TGTGCCTGGGACGAGGGTTCTCGCCTTGAAGCTTTCTTT
D: NA; V: TRBV30; J: TRBJ2-5; size: NA; CDR3: CAWSSGLQETQYF; DNA: TGTGCCTGGAGTTCCGGACTCCAAGAGACCCAGTACTTC
D: NA; V: TRBV30; J: TRBJ1-2; size: NA; CDR3: CAWSSRGRGYTF; DNA: TGTGCCTGGAGTAGCAGGGGCCGGGGCTACACCTTC
D: NA; V: TRBV30; J: TRBJ1-1; size: NA; CDR3: CAWSLPGHSLNTEAFF; DNA: TGTGCCTGGAGTCTTCCGGGACATTCTTTGAACACTGAAGCTTTCTTT
D: TRBD2; V: TRBV10-3; J: TRBJ2-7; size: NA; CDR3: CAIGSGGGFEQYF; DNA: TGTGCCATAGGTAGCGGGGGGGGCTTCGAGCAGTACTTC
D: TRBD1; V: TRBV27; J: TRBJ1-1; size: NA; CDR3: CASSSRTGGTEAFF; DNA: TGTGCCAGCAGTTCTAGGACAGGGGGCACTGAAGCTTTCTTT
D: NA; V: TRBV18; J: TRBJ2-7; size: once; CDR3: CASSPTVSYEQYF; DNA: TGTGCCAGCTCTCCGACGGTGTCCTACGAGCAGTACTTC
D: NA; V: TRBV19; J: TRBJ1-1; size: once; CDR3: CASKFAGEAFF; DNA: TGTGCCAGTAAGTTTGCGGGGGAAGCTTTCTTT
D: TRBD1; V: TRBV28; J: TRBJ1-4; size: NA; CDR3: CASSLGTVPEKLFF; DNA: TGTGCCAGCAGTTTAGGGACAGTCCCTGAAAAACTGTTTTTT
D: NA; V: TRBV29-1; J: TRBJ1-2; size: NA; CDR3: CSVVGGYGYTF; DNA: TGCAGCGTGGTGGGTGGGTATGGCTACACCTTC
D: TRBD2; V: TRBV9; J: TRBJ2-1; size: NA; CDR3: CASSLRLAGGYNEQFF; DNA: TGTGCCAGCAGCCTCCGACTAGCGGGAGGCTACAATGAGCAGTTCTTC
D: TRBD2; V: TRBV6-4; J: TRBJ2-1; size: NA; CDR3: CASSPSPGGGSYNEQFF; DNA: TGTGCCAGCAGCCCATCCCCGGGAGGGGGCTCCTACAATGAGCAGTTCTTC
D: NA; V: TRBV10-2; J: TRBJ2-7; size: NA; CDR3: CASTLGKNEQYF; DNA: TGCGCCAGCACCTTAGGGAAGAACGAGCAGTACTTC
D: NA; V: TRBV6-1; J: TRBJ2-7; size: NA; CDR3: CASSPARPKMNEQYF; DNA: TGTGCCAGCAGTCCCGCCCGTCCTAAGATGAACGAGCAGTACTTC
D: NA; V: TRBV7-2; J: TRBJ1-1; size: NA; CDR3: CASSLEATKAEAFF; DNA: TGTGCCAGCAGCTTAGAAGCGACAAAAGCAGAAGCTTTCTTT
D: NA; V: TRBV9; J: TRBJ2-6; size: NA; CDR3: CASSPIPGANVLTF; DNA: TGTGCCAGCAGCCCGATCCCTGGGGCCAACGTCCTGACTTTC
D: TRBD1; V: TRBV5-1; J: TRBJ2-5; size: NA; CDR3: CASSSGTGDETQYF; DNA: TGCGCCAGCAGCTCCGGGACAGGGGATGAGACCCAGTACTTC
D: TRBD2; V: TRBV7-7; J: TRBJ2-3; size: NA; CDR3: CASSPHGAGGPDTQYF; DNA: TGTGCCAGCAGCCCCCATGGAGCGGGAGGCCCAGATACGCAGTATTTT
D: TRBD1; V: TRBV27; J: TRBJ2-3; size: NA; CDR3: CASSIIHSDRGTDTQYF; DNA: TGTGCCAGCAGTATCATCCACTCAGACAGGGGCACAGATACGCAGTATTTT
D: NA; V: TRBV4-1; J: TRBJ2-2; size: once; CDR3: CASSQVGRGTGELFF; DNA: TGCGCCAGCAGCCAAGTCGGCAGGGGAACCGGGGAGCTGTTTTTT
D: NA; V: TRBV6-1; J: TRBJ2-1; size: NA; CDR3: CASTEGNEQFF; DNA: TGTGCCAGCACAGAGGGTAATGAGCAGTTCTTC